The rows below give T cell receptor beta chains drawn from one sample of a study of technical replicates of blood from a few donors. TCRdb keeps only in-frame clones here, not all; method: immunoSEQ multiplex PCR. Of 75,000 to 95,000 clones listed, around 94% are singletons. Sample: T cells isolated from PBMCs. The receptors here all came from a human donor in good health. CDR3s include the opening cysteine and the closing phenylalanine or tryptophan. The order of the fields is V gene, D gene, clone size, J gene, CDR3 DNA, CDR3 protein. A D gene is named only where the DNA matches it firmly. Not all rows give a size; the values are once, few, many and, for expanded clones, a class.

TRBV4-3	-	-	TRBJ2-7	TGCGCCAGCAGCCAAGATCAGTCCCTATACAGATACGAGCAGTACTTC	CASSQDQSLYRYEQYF
TRBV6-1	TRBD1	once	TRBJ1-1	TGTGCCAGCAGTATCGGACAGGGGGCGAGACTTGAAGCTTTCTTT	CASSIGQGARLEAFF
TRBV6-1	-	-	TRBJ2-7	TGTGCCAGCAGTGACTGGGCAGGGACCTACGAGCAGTACTTC	CASSDWAGTYEQYF
TRBV11-1	TRBD1	-	TRBJ2-7	TGTGCCAGCAGCACAACAGGGGGACCGTACGAGCAGTACTTC	CASSTTGGPYEQYF
TRBV6-5	TRBD1	-	TRBJ2-3	TGTGCCAGCAGTAACAGGGGTACGGATACGCAGTATTTT	CASSNRGTDTQYF
TRBV29-1	TRBD1	-	TRBJ1-1	TGCAGCGTTGGACAGGGAGAGACTGAAGCTTTCTTT	CSVGQGETEAFF
TRBV21-1	-	-	TRBJ2-3	TGTGCCAGCAGCAAAGTGTGCGGTAGCGGTTCCACAGATACGCAGTATTTT	CASSKVCGSGSTDTQYF
TRBV13	TRBD1	-	TRBJ1-2	TGTGCCAGCAGCATGGGGACAGGGGTGTCTGGCTACACCTTC	CASSMGTGVSGYTF
TRBV13	-	-	TRBJ2-1	TGTGCCAGCGCTGGGGCAGACAATGAGCAGTTCTTC	CASAGADNEQFF
TRBV13	-	-	TRBJ2-3	TGTGCCAGCAGCTTAGGACTAGCGCAGTATTTT	CASSLGLAQYF
TRBV2	TRBD2	-	TRBJ2-1	TGTGCCAGCAGTGTACCACGGGAGGTCAACAATGAGCAGTTCTTC	CASSVPREVNNEQFF
TRBV28	-	few	TRBJ2-1	TGTGCCAGCAGACGCGACAGGGGAGGGCCAAAGAATGAGCAGTTCTTC	CASRRDRGGPKNEQFF
TRBV10-3	-	-	TRBJ1-1	TGTGCCATCAAAGACACCTCTGAAGCTTTCTTT	CAIKDTSEAFF
TRBV28	TRBD2	-	TRBJ2-3	TGTGCCAGCAGTACCGACAGCGGGAGGGTCACAGATACGCAGTATTTT	CASSTDSGRVTDTQYF
TRBV4-1	-	-	TRBJ1-2	TGCGCCAGCAGCCAGGAGAACTATGGCTACACCTTC	CASSQENYGYTF
TRBV9	TRBD1	-	TRBJ2-6	TGTGCCAGCAGTTACGGGACAGGGGGTTCTGGGGCCAACGTCCTGACTTTC	CASSYGTGGSGANVLTF
TRBV19	-	-	TRBJ2-3	TGTGCCAGTAGTACCTCAGGGAAAACGCAGTATTTT	CASSTSGKTQYF
TRBV6-5	-	-	TRBJ1-2	TGTGCCAGCAGTCAGGGAAGCGGCTACACCTTC	CASSQGSGYTF
TRBV28	-	-	TRBJ2-7	TGTGCCAGCAGTTTACAGGTTGGCGAGCAGTACTTC	CASSLQVGEQYF
TRBV7-9	-	-	TRBJ1-1	TGTGCCAGCAGCTCCCTCCCGACAGAAAACACTGAAGCTTTCTTT	CASSSLPTENTEAFF
TRBV6-6	-	-	TRBJ1-5	TGTGCCAGCAGTGAGTACAGTAATCAGCCCCAGCATTTT	CASSEYSNQPQHF
TRBV7-9	TRBD1	-	TRBJ1-5	TGTGCCAGCAGCTTAGGTTCAGGGGGAAGCAATCAGCCCCAGCATTTT	CASSLGSGGSNQPQHF
TRBV7-9	TRBD2	-	TRBJ2-2	TGTGCCAGCAGCGGACCGAGGACTAGCGGGAGGCCTGACACCGGGGAGCTGTTTTTT	CASSGPRTSGRPDTGELFF
TRBV19	TRBD2	-	TRBJ2-7	TGTGCCAGTAGGGACCTGACTAGCGGGAGGGTCGGCGAGCAGTACTTC	CASRDLTSGRVGEQYF
TRBV5-4	-	-	TRBJ1-1	TGTGCCAGCAGCTCCTATATAAACACTGAAGCTTTCTTT	CASSSYINTEAFF
TRBV28	TRBD1	-	TRBJ2-7	TGTGCCAGCAGTGAGGGGGCCCCCTACGAGCAGTACTTC	CASSEGAPYEQYF
TRBV4-1	-	-	TRBJ2-5	TGCGCCAGCAGCCAAGAGATATCGAGGGGGGAGACCCAGTACTTC	CASSQEISRGETQYF
TRBV10-1	-	-	TRBJ2-2	TGCGCCAGCACCTCTGGGGCGGTCGGGGAGCTGTTTTTT	CASTSGAVGELFF
TRBV19	-	once	TRBJ2-1	TGTGCCAGTAGTATAGATCTAAGGAGCGGGACATATGAGCAGTTCTTC	CASSIDLRSGTYEQFF
TRBV7-3	-	-	TRBJ2-7	TGTGCCAGCAGCGCGGACAGTAGCTCCTACGAGCAGTACTTC	CASSADSSSYEQYF
TRBV30	TRBD2	many	TRBJ2-1	TGTGCCTGGAATAGCGGGAGGGCCCGGGAGCAGTTCTTC	CAWNSGRAREQFF
TRBV30	-	-	TRBJ2-1	TGTGCCACCACACCCGGGTCTTACAATGAGCAGTTCTTC	CATTPGSYNEQFF
TRBV14	TRBD2	-	TRBJ2-6	TGTGCCAGCAGATTGGCGGGAGGGCCCCCTGGGGCCAACGTCCTGACTTTC	CASRLAGGPPGANVLTF
TRBV5-8	TRBD1	-	TRBJ1-5	TGTGCCAGCAGTCCTGACAGGGGGCCTTTGATGGGCAATCAGCCCCAGCATTTT	CASSPDRGPLMGNQPQHF
TRBV2	-	once	TRBJ2-1	TGTGCCAGCAGAAGCGGGTACAATGAGCAGTTCTTC	CASRSGYNEQFF
TRBV6-5	-	-	TRBJ2-7	TGTGCCAGCAGTTACTCGATTGGACTGCAAGCCTACGAGCAGTACTTC	CASSYSIGLQAYEQYF
TRBV2	-	-	TRBJ2-2	TGTGCCAGCAGTGAGCGGGGCTGGAGGGAGCTGTTTTTT	CASSERGWRELFF
TRBV7-2	TRBD2	-	TRBJ2-1	TGTGCCAGCAGCCCTGGGACTAGTTCTAATGAGCAGTTCTTC	CASSPGTSSNEQFF